This TCR beta chain was captured by sequencing in a study of technical replicates of blood from a handful of donors. Some clones are missing from TCRdb's copy, which holds only in-frame ones; the method was immunoSEQ multiplex PCR. The sample lists about 44,000 clones, around 96% seen once, with around 0.38% in the top ten. Germline CDR1 and CDR2: SGHTA and FQGNSA. The CDR3 covers 12 residues. Trimming pared 5 bases from V and 10 bases from J, leaving 14 bases between. The sample taken for sequencing was T cells isolated from PBMCs. V gene TRBV7-2 combines with J gene TRBJ1-2; D perhaps matches TRBD1 (5 bases). The source is a human donor in good health. The chain's CDR3 is CASSLPQGFYTF. In DNA, the CDR3 is TGTGCCAGCAGCCTCCCTCAGGGATTCTACACCTTC.